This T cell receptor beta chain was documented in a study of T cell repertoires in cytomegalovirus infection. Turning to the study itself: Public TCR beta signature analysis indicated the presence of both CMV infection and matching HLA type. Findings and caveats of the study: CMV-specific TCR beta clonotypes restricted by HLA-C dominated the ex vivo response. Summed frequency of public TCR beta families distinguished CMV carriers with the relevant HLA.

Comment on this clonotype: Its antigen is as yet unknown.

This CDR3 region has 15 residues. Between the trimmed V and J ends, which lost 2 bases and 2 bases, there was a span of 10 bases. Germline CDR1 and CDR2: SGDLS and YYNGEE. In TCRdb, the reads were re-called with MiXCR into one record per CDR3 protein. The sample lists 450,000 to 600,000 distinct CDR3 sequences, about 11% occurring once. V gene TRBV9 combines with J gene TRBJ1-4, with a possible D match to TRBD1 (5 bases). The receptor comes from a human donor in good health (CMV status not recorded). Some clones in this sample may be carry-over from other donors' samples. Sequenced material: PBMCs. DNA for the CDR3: TGTGCCAGCAGCGTGGGAGGGGTCACTAATGAAAAACTGTTTTTT. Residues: CASSVGGVTNEKLFF. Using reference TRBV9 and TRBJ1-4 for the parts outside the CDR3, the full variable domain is DSGVTQTPKHLITATGQRVTLRCSPRSGDLSVYWYQQSLDQGLQFLIQYYNGEERAKGNILERFSAQQFPDLHSELNLSSLELGDSALYFCASSVGGVTNEKLFFGSGTQLSVL.